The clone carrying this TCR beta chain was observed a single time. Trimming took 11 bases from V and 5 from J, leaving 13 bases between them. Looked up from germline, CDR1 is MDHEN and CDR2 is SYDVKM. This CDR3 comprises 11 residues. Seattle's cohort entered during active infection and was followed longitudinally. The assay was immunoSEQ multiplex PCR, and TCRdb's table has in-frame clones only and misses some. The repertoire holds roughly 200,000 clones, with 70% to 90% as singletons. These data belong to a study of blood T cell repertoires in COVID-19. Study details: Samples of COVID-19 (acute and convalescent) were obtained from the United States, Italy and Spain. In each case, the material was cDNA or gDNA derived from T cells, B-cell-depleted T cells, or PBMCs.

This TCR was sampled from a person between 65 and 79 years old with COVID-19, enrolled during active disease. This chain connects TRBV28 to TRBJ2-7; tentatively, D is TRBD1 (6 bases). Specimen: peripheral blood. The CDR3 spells CASQGGHEQYF. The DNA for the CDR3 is TGTGCCTCACAAGGGGGTCACGAGCAGTACTTC.